What follows is one T cell receptor (beta chain) and its context. Per the original methods: From reference gene primer amplification, estimates of nucleated cell counts were derived. TCRdb's table, derived via immunoSEQ multiplex PCR, lists solely in-frame clones and lacks some. The DNA gave D and trimming, while V, J and clone size come from that table. There are 300,000 to 450,000 clones in the sample; around nine tenths occur only once, and roughly 1.2% lies in the top ten. The germline V and J ends were trimmed by 5 bases and 3 bases, with 14 bases remaining between them. This CDR3 comprises 15 residues. Germline lookup yields CDR1 LNHDA and CDR2 SQIVND (reference sequence). The source of the sample is a study of blood T cell repertoires in COVID-19. Participants were aged about 18 to 90 years, lived in some 23 US areas, and enrolled virtually. Researchers sorted participants into cohorts using their self-reported clinical history. Two negative PCRs, clearance, or symptom resolution characterized the recovered Cohort 3 donors.

This chain uses TRBV19 with TRBJ1-5; D unclear. The source material was PBMCs or T cells enriched from blood (not recorded which). The receptor comes from a woman between 18 and 29 years old who had recovered from COVID-19. CDR3 sequence (DNA): TGTGCCAGTAGTTGGAGGGCAGGCCTCAATCAGCCCCAGCATTTT. The encoded protein is CASSWRAGLNQPQHF.